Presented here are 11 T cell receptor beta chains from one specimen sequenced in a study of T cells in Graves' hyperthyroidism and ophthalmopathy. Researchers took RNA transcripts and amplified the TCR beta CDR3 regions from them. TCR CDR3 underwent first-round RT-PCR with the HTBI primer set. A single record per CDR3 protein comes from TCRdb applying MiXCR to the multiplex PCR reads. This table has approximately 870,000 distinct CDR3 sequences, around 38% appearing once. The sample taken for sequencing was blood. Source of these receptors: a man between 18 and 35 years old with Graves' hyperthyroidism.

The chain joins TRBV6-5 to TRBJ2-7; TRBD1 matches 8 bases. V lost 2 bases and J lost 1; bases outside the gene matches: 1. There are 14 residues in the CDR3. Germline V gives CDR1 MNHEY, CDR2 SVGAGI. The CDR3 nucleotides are TGTGCCAGCAGTTACCAGGGGGCATCCTACGAGCAGTACTTC. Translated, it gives CASSYQGASYEQYF.

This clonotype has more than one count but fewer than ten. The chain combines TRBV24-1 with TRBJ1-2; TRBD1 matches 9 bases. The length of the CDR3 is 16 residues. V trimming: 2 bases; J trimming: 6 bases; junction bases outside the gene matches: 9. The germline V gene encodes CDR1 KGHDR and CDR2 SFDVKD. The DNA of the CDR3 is TGTGCCACCAGTGATTCCCGAGGACAGGGGAAGGATGGCTACACCTTC. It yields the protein CATSDSRGQGKDGYTF.

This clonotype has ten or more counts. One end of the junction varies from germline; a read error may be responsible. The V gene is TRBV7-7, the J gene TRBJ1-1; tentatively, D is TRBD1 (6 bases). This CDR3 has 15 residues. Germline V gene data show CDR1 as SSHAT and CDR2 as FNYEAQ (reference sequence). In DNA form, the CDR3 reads TGTGCTAGCAGCTTAAGGGGGACTAGGGAGGCTGAAGCTTTCTTT. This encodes CASSLRGTREAEAFF.

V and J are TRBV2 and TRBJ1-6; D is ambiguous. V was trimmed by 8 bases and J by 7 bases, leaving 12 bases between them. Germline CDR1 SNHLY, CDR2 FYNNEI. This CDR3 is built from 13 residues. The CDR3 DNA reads TGTGCCAGCGGAGAGGACTCGAATTCACCCCTCCACTTT. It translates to CASGEDSNSPLHF.

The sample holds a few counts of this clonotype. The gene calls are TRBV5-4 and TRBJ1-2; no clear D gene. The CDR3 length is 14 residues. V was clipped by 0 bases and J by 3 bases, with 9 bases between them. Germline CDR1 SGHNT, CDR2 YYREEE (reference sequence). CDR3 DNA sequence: TGTGCCAGCAGCTTGGGGTTGGTCGACTATGGCTACACCTTC. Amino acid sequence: CASSLGLVDYGYTF.

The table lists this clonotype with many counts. The CDR3 loop is CASSAQTGWKGQPQHF. CDR3 in DNA: TGTGCCAGCAGCGCACAGACAGGTTGGAAAGGTCAGCCCCAGCATTTT. This sequence joins TRBV7-2 and TRBJ1-5; a possible D gene is TRBD1 (6 bases). With 5 bases removed from V and 6 bases from J, the gap between germline ends came to 20 bases. The CDR3 has 16 amino acids. The germline CDR1 and CDR2 sequences are SGHTA and FQGNSA.

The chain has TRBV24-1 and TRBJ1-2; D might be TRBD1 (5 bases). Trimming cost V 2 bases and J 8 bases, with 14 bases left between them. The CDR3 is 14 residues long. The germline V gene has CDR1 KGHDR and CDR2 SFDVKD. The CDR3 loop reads CATSDSGPDRGYTF. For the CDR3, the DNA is TGTGCCACCAGTGATTCGGGACCTGATAGGGGCTACACCTTC.

The CDR3 loop is CASRSAGGFVGSGELFF. The CDR3 DNA is TGTGCCAGCAGGAGCGCAGGGGGCTTCGTCGGGTCTGGGGAGCTGTTTTTT. The chain combines TRBV2 with TRBJ2-2; 8 bases align to TRBD1. Germline loops: CDR1 SNHLY, CDR2 FYNNEI. The CDR3 is 17 residues long. Unmatched junction bases numbered 17, after V lost 6 bases and J lost 8 bases.

The CDR3 loop reads CAISDRHTGNGYTF. In DNA, the CDR3 is TGTGCCATCAGTGACAGGCACACCGGGAATGGCTACACCTTC. This chain joins TRBV10-3 and TRBJ1-2; D uncertain. CDR1 is ENHRY and CDR2 is SYGVKD in the germline V gene. CDR3 length: 14 amino acids. Trimming removed 3 bases from V and 6 bases from J, with 14 bases in between.

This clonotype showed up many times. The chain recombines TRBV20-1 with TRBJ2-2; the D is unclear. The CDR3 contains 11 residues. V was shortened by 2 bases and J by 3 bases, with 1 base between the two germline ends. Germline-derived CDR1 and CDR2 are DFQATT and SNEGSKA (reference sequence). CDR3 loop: CSARYTGELFF. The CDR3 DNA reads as TGCAGTGCTAGATACACCGGGGAGCTGTTTTTT.

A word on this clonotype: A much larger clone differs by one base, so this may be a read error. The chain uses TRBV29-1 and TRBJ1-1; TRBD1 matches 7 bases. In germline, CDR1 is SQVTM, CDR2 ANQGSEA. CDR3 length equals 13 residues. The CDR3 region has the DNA TGCAACGTTCAACACCCCAGGGGGACTGAAGCTTTCTTT. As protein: CNVQHPRGTEAFF.